The 5 T cell receptor beta chains given below trace back to one sample, sequenced in a study of regulatory and conventional T cells in RAG deficiency. Genomic DNA came from blood regulatory T cells gated CD4+ CD25-high CD127-low. Produced via immunoSEQ multiplex PCR; TCRdb's table is partial and in-frame only. The table includes 7,000 to 8,500 clones, 93% detected once. These data also formed part of another study, on regulatory T cells. That study adds: Amplification used 52 TRBV primers and 13 TRBJ primers.

The specimen sequenced was CD127- CD25+ CD4+ Tregs sorted from blood. These receptors were taken from a human donor in good health.

The CDR3 DNA reads as TGTGCCAGCAGCTGGTCACTGGTCCTACCCGGGGAGCTGTTTTTT. Translating gives CASSWSLVLPGELFF. The chain links TRBV5-6 to TRBJ2-2; the D is unclear. Looked up from germline, CDR1 is SGHDT and CDR2 is YYEEEE. With 3 bases removed from V and 6 bases from J, the gap between germline ends came to 15 bases. The CDR3 runs to 15 residues.

V and J are TRBV5-1 and TRBJ1-2; D remains ambiguous. Deletions cut 0 bases from V and 7 bases from J, with 10 bases between. CDR1 and CDR2 from the germline V gene are SGHRS and YFSETQ. The CDR3 totals 13 residues. CDR3 nucleotide sequence: TGCGCCAGCAGCTTGGCCTATGGACTTGGCTACACCTTC. This gives the protein CASSLAYGLGYTF.

This clone appeared once. V is TRBV5-1 and J is TRBJ1-1; D is undetermined. Germline values: CDR1 SGHRS, CDR2 YFSETQ. V was shortened by 2 bases and J by 0 bases, with 8 bases between the two germline ends. The CDR3 runs to 14 residues. The CDR3 sequence: CASSLTALNTEAFF. The CDR3 DNA reads TGCGCCAGCAGCTTAACAGCATTGAACACTGAAGCTTTCTTT.

This chain joins TRBV6-1 and TRBJ1-6; no clear D. V gave up 3 bases and J gave up 2 bases, with 11 bases separating them. CDR1 and CDR2 from the germline V gene are MNHNS and SASEGT. This CDR3 contains 16 residues. The CDR3 spells CASSEIVSTYNSPLHF. The CDR3 coding sequence is TGTGCCAGCAGTGAGATAGTAAGCACCTATAATTCACCCCTCCACTTT.

The rearrangement joins TRBV6-5 to TRBJ2-7; TRBD1 is a possible D gene (5 bases). V lost 0 bases and J 1 base, leaving 7 bases between the germline ends. The CDR3 loop spans 14 amino acids. CDR1 MNHEY and CDR2 SVGAGI come from the germline V gene. CDR3 sequence reads: CASSYSSGSYEQYF. CDR3 bases: TGTGCCAGCAGTTACTCGTCAGGGTCCTACGAGCAGTACTTC.